This paragraph covers one T cell receptor beta chain sequence. No antigen is known for it. At the DNA level, this CDR3 is encoded by other sequences in the same sample as well. This sample was included in a study of shared clonotypes between healthy human individuals. Study results and limitations: Generally, estimated richness proved larger in naive subsets than it did in memory subsets.

The germline V gene has CDR1 SGDLS and CDR2 YYNGEE. The CDR3 totals 14 residues. Trimming took 5 bases from V and 0 from J, leaving 12 bases between them. Naive CD8 cells lacked CD45RO and underwent positive selection for CCR7, leaving out terminally differentiated effector memory CD45RA+ cells. The repertoire was sequenced with immunoSEQ multiplex PCR; TCRdb's copy has only in-frame clones and lacks some. The sample shows about 2 million clones, about 94% of them seen only once. V gene TRBV9 combines with J gene TRBJ2-7, with D possibly matching TRBD2 (6 bases). The specimen sequenced was naive CD8+ T cells sorted from blood. The TCR sequence derives from a man younger than 35 in good health. The CDR3 DNA reads TGTGCCAGCAGTTCGAGCGGGTCCTCCTACGAGCAGTACTTC. It codes for CASSSSGSSYEQYF.